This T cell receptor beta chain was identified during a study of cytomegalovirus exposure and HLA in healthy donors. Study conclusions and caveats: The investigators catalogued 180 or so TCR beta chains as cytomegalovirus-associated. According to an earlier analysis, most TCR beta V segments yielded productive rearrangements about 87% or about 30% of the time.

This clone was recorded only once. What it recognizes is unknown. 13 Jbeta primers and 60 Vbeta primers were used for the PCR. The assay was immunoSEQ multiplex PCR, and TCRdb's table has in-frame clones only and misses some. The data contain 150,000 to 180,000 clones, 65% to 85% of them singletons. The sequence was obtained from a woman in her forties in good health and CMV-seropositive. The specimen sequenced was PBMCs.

CDR3 DNA: TGTGCCAGCAGCTTGGGGACAGTGAGGAACACTGAAGCTTTCTTT. This encodes CASSLGTVRNTEAFF. The chain is built from TRBV7-8 and TRBJ1-1, with TRBD1 matching 7 bases. CDR3 length: 15 amino acids. The junction had 5 bases not matched to a gene; V was cut back by 3 bases and J by 1 base. Germline values: CDR1 SGHVS, CDR2 FQNEAQ.